These 7 T cell receptor beta chains originate from one sample sequenced in a study of cytomegalovirus exposure and HLA in healthy donors. 13 Jbeta primers and 60 Vbeta primers were used for the PCR. Measured with immunoSEQ multiplex PCR; TCRdb has only the in-frame clones, and not every one. Of 110,000 to 150,000 clones listed, roughly 65% are singletons. The source material was PBMCs. Receptor source: a man aged 55 to 70 in good health and CMV-seronegative.

A few counts support this clone. The rearrangement joins TRBV5-5 to TRBJ1-6; TRBD1 is a possible D gene (6 bases). The length of the CDR3 is 14 residues. V shed 3 bases and J shed 7 bases, with 11 bases lying between them. Per germline, CDR1 SGHKS and CDR2 YYEKEE (reference sequence). The CDR3 region is CASSSGRGNSPLHF. CDR3 nucleotide sequence: TGTGCCAGCAGCTCCGGGAGGGGGAATTCACCCCTCCACTTT.

The chain joins TRBV28 to TRBJ2-2, with D possibly matching TRBD2 (7 bases). This CDR3 has 14 amino acids. V gave up 11 bases and J gave up 1 base, with 14 bases separating them. Germline-derived CDR1 and CDR2 are MDHEN and SYDVKM. The CDR3 protein is CAGGPSGNTGELFF. CDR3 in DNA: TGTGCCGGGGGGCCTAGCGGGAACACCGGGGAGCTGTTTTTT. The full variable domain, completed using reference TRBV28 and TRBJ2-2, is DVKVTQSSRYLVKRTGEKVFLECVQDMDHENMFWYRQDPGLGLRLIYFSYDVKMKEKGDIPEGYSVSREKKERFSLILESASTNQTSMYLCAGGPSGNTGELFFGEGSRLTVL.

The chain carries TRBV6-5 and TRBJ2-5; 9 positions agree with TRBD1. The assigned J gene may be wrong: the sequence end matches TRBJ2-7 better. CDR1 is MNHEY and CDR2 is SVGAGI in the germline V gene. The CDR3 sequence is 12 residues long. CDR3 sequence reads: CASSTGGDEQYF. The CDR3 DNA reads as TGTGCCAGCAGTACAGGGGGCGACGAGCAGTACTTC.

In its sample, this clone was seen a few times. For the CDR3, the DNA is TGTGCCAGCAGCGGCCGGGACCCCGGGAGCACTGAAGCTTTCTTT. Its translation: CASSGRDPGSTEAFF. V is TRBV9 and J is TRBJ1-1, with a possible D match to TRBD1 (5 bases). The CDR3 covers 15 residues. Trimming stripped 3 bases from V and 4 bases from J, with 16 bases between. Germline V gene lookup returns CDR1 SGDLS and CDR2 YYNGEE.

The chain recombines TRBV27 with TRBJ1-3; unclear D gene. The V gene lost 4 bases and the J gene lost 0 bases, with 7 bases spanning the gap. The CDR3 runs 14 residues. Germline CDR1 is MNHEY and CDR2 is SMNVEV (reference sequence). The CDR3 nucleotides read TGTGCCAGCAGTTCCCGTAGCTCTGGAAACACCATATATTTT. This gives the protein CASSSRSSGNTIYF.

J is TRBJ2-3 and V is TRBV5-1; 7 bases agree with TRBD2. This CDR3 comprises 16 residues. Germline trimming cut 0 bases from V and 5 bases from J; bases unmatched to any gene: 9. Germline lookup yields CDR1 SGHRS and CDR2 YFSETQ. In nucleotides, the CDR3 is TGCGCCAGCAGCTTGGAAGCGGGACTTGGGGGAGATACGCAGTATTTT. As protein: CASSLEAGLGGDTQYF.

V usage is TRBV7-9 and J usage is TRBJ1-2; D uncertain. Deletions cut 3 bases from V and 4 bases from J, with 9 bases between. The CDR3 runs 13 residues. The germline CDR1 and CDR2 sequences are SEHNR and FQNEAQ (reference sequence). CDR3 loop: CASSFNTAYGYTF. CDR3 DNA: TGTGCCAGCAGCTTTAATACAGCCTATGGCTACACCTTC.